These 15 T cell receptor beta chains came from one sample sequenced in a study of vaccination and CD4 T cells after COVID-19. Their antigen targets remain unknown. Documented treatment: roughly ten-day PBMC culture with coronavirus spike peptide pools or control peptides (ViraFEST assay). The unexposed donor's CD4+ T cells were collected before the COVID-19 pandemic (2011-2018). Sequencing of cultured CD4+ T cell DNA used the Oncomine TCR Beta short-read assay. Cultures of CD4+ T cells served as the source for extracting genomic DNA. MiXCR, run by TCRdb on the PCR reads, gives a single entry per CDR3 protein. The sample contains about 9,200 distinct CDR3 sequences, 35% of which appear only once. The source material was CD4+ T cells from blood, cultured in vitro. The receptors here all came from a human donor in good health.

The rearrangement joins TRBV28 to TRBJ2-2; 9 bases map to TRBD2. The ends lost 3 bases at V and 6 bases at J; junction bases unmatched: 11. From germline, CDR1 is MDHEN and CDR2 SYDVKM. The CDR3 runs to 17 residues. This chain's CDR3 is CASSFWELAGGPGELFF. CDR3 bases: TGTGCCAGCAGTTTCTGGGAACTAGCGGGCGGACCCGGGGAGCTGTTTTTT.

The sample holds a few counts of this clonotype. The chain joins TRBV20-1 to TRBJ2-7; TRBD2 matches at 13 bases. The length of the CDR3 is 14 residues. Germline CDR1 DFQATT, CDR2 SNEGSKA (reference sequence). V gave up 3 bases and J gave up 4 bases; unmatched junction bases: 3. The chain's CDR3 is CSASLTSGRYEQYF. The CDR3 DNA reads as TGCAGTGCTAGTTTGACTAGCGGGAGGTACGAGCAGTACTTC.

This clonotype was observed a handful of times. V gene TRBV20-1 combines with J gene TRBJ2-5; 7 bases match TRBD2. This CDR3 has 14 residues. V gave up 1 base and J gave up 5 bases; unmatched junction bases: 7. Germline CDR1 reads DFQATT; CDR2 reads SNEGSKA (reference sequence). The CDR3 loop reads CSARGGTTLETQYF. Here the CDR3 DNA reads TGCAGTGCTAGAGGAGGGACTACCCTCGAGACCCAGTACTTC.

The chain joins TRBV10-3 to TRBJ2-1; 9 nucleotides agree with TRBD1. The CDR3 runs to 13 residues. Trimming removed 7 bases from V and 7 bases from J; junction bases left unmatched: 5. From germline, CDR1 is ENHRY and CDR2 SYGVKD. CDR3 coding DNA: TGTGCCATCACCCGGACAGGGGCTAATGAGCAGTTCTTC. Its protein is CAITRTGANEQFF.

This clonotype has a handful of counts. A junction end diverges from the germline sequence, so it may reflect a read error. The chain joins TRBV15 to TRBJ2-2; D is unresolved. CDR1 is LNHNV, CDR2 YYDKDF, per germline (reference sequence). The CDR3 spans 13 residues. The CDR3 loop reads CATSRENTGELFF. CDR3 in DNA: TGTGCCACCAGCCGAGAGAACACCGGGGAGCTGTTTTTT.

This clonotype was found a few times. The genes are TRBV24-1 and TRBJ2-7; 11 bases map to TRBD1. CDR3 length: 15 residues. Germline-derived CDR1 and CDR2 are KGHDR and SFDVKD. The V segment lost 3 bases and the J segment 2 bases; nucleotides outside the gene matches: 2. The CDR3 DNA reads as TGTGCCACCAGTGATCGGACAGGGGGCCCCTACGAGCAGTACTTC. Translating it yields CATSDRTGGPYEQYF.

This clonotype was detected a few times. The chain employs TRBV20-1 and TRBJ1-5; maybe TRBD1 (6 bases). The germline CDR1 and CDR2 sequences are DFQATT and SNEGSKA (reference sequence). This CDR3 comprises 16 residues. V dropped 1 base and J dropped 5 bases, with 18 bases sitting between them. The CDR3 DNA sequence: TGCAGTGCTAGAGTGGGGGAGGGGGGGTTCCATCAGCCCCAGCATTTT. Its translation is CSARVGEGGFHQPQHF.

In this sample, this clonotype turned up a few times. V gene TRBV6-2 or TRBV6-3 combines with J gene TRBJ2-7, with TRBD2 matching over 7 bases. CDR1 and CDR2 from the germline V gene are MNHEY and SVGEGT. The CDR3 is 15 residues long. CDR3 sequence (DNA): TGTGCTCAAAAGGGGAGGGTCTTAGGATCCTACGAGCAGTACTTC. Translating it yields CAQKGRVLGSYEQYF.

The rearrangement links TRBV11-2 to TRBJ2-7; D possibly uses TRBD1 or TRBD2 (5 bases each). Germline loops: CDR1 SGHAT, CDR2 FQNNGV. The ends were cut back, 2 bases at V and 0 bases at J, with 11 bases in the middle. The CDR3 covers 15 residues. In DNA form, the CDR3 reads TGTGCCAGCAGCTTATCCCCAGGGAGCTCCTACGAGCAGTACTTC. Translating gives CASSLSPGSSYEQYF.

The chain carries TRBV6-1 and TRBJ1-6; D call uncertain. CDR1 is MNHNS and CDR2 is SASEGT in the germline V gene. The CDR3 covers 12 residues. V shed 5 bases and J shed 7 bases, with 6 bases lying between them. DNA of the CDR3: TGTGCCAGCAGTACCCCCAATTCACCCCTCCACTTT. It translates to CASSTPNSPLHF.

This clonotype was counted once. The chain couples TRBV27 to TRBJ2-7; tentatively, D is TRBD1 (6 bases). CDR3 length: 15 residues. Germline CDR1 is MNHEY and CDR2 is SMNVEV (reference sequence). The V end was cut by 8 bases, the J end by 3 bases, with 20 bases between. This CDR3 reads CASSNSGTHNYEQYF. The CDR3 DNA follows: TGTGCCAGCTCAAACTCCGGGACACATAACTACGAGCAGTACTTC.

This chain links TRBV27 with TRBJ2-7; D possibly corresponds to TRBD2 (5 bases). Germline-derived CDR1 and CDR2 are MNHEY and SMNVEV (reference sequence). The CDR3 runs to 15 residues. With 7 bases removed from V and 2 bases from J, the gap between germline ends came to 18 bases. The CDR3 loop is CASTALESGTYEQYF. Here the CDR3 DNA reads TGTGCCAGCACCGCACTAGAATCGGGAACCTACGAGCAGTACTTC.

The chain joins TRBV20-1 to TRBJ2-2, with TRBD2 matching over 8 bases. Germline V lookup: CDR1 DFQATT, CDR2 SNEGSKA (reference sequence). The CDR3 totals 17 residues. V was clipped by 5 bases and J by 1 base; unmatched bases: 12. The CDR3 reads CSAPEPEREWNTGELFF. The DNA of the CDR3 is TGCAGTGCTCCAGAACCGGAGCGGGAGTGGAACACCGGGGAGCTGTTTTTT.

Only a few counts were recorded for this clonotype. The CDR3 sequence is CASSLYPDRGLLAGEVEQYF. The CDR3 DNA sequence: TGTGCCAGCAGCCTATACCCGGACAGGGGATTACTAGCGGGAGAAGTGGAGCAGTACTTC. The rearrangement joins TRBV7-9 to TRBJ2-7; 11 nucleotides agree with TRBD2. Unmatched junction bases numbered 25, after V lost 5 bases and J lost 7 bases. The CDR3 runs 20 residues. The germline V gene encodes CDR1 SEHNR and CDR2 FQNEAQ (reference sequence).

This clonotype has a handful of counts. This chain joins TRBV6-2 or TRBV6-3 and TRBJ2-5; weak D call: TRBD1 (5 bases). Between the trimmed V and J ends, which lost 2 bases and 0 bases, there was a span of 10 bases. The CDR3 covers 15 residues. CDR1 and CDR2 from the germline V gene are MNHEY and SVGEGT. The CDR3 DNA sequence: TGTGCCAGCAGTTACGGCGCAGGGAACCAAGAGACCCAGTACTTC. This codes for CASSYGAGNQETQYF.